The sequence of this T cell receptor (beta chain) was determined in a study of T-cell memory formation after mild COVID-19. Worth noting for this clonotype: Its antigen remains unknown.

Constant-segment primers and 5'RACE yielded cDNA libraries for TCR alpha and TCR beta, each carrying sample barcodes and UMIs. TCRdb recomputed calls from the 5' RACE reads with MiXCR, one row per CDR3 protein. Among 200,000 to 300,000 distinct CDR3 sequences listed, 15% to 20% were seen once. Per germline, CDR1 SNHLY and CDR2 FYNNEI. The CDR3 has 14 amino acids. V was trimmed by 6 bases and J by 3 bases, leaving 11 bases between them. The study's findings and limits: Certain responding clones were present in pre-infection memory, suggesting participation of cross-reactive memory.

Sequencing was done on a sample of PBMCs or a T cell subset sorted from them (not recorded which). The rearrangement uses TRBV2 and TRBJ2-2; a weak D match, TRBD2 (6 bases). This clonotype originated in a man between 18 and 29 years old who had mild COVID-19 (a few samples of this study predate the infection). Cell type and time point are not known. The CDR3 region is CASRERDYTGELFF. The CDR3 DNA follows: TGTGCCAGCAGGGAACGGGACTACACCGGGGAGCTGTTTTTT.